The sample holds many counts of the clone carrying this TCR beta chain. Its target is unknown. Germline-derived CDR1 and CDR2 are SGHTA and FQGNSA. The CDR3 is 15 amino acids. V shed 0 bases and J 3 bases; nucleotides not matched to a gene: 2. The entry originates in a study of regulatory T cells in long-lasting Graves disease. Study context: Graves' patients (newly diagnosed) had been on antithyroid drugs under 3 months. Study results and limitations: Lower TCR diversity was seen in persistent Graves' patients than in newly diagnosed ones.

iRepertoire HTBI primers and Arm-PCR of CDR3 regions built TCR beta libraries. MiXCR was run by TCRdb on the multiplex PCR reads, yielding one entry per CDR3 protein. The sample lists a few hundred thousand distinct CDR3 sequences; around 15% were seen once. The time point: newly diagnosed GD, antithyroid drugs for less than 3 months. Construction of the TCR library relied on RNA isolated from PBMCs. These data were also reused for a study on T cells in Graves' hyperthyroidism and ophthalmopathy. In that study: Clinical symptoms, serum thyroxine and TRAb, thyroid ultrasound and orbital computed tomography were used for the diagnoses.

Sequencing used peripheral blood mononuclear cells (PBMCs), obtained at new diagnosis, from a patient treated with antithyroid drugs. V is TRBV7-2 and J is TRBJ2-3, with 8 bases fitting TRBD2. This clonotype was obtained from a woman aged 18-29 years with Graves disease. In DNA, the CDR3 is TGTGCCAGCAGCTTAGCTAGCGGGGTAACAGATACGCAGTATTTT. As protein: CASSLASGVTDTQYF.